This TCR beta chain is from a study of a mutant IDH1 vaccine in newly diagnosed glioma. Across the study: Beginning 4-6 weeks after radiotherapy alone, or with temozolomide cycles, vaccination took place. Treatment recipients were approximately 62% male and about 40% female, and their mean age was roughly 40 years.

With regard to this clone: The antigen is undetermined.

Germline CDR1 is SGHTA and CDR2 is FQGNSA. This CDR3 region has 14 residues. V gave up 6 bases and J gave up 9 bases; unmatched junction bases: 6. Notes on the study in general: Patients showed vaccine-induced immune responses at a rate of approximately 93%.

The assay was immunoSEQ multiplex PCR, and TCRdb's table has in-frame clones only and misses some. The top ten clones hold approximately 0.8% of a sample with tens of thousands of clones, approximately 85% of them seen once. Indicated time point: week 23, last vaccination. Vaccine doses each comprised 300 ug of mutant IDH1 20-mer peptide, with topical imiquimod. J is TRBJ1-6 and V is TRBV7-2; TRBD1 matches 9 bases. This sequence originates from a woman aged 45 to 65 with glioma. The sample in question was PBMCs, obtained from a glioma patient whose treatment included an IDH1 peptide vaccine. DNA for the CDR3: TGTGCCAGCAGACCGGGACAGGGTTCTTCACCCCTCCACTTT. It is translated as CASRPGQGSSPLHF.